This T cell receptor (beta chain) is from a study of blood T cell repertoires in COVID-19. Assay used: immunoSEQ multiplex PCR; TCRdb lists only in-frame clones, some missing. The table lists roughly 130,000 clones, roughly 83% of them singletons. The CDR3 has 17 residues. Germline V gives CDR1 SGHVS, CDR2 FQNEAQ. Sequenced: PBMCs or T cells enriched from blood (not recorded which). This chain joins TRBV7-8 and TRBJ2-2, with 10 bases lining up with TRBD2. The clonotype comes from a man aged 40-50 years with acute COVID-19. The CDR3 region is CASGIKTSGTYTGELFF. The DNA for the CDR3 is TGTGCGTCGGGTATAAAAACTAGCGGGACATACACCGGGGAGCTGTTTTTT.